The 6 T cell receptor beta chains in this list originate from one sample, sequenced in a study of shared clonotypes between healthy human individuals. The data were produced by immunoSEQ multiplex PCR, yet TCRdb's version contains in-frame clones alone and is incomplete. The table records hundreds of thousands of clones, approximately 96% of them present only once. Naive CD8 cells lacked CD45RO, underwent positive selection for CCR7 and left out terminally differentiated effector memory CD45RA+ cells. Sequencing input: naive CD8+ T cells sorted from blood. Receptor source: a young woman in good health.

This sequence joins TRBV7-8 and TRBJ2-7; no reliable D call. Germline CDR1 is SGHVS and CDR2 is FQNEAQ. With 5 bases removed from V and 0 bases from J, the gap between germline ends came to 8 bases. The CDR3 consists of 13 residues. The CDR3 reads CASSPRSSYEQYF. CDR3 DNA: TGTGCCAGCAGCCCGCGCAGCTCCTACGAGCAGTACTTC.

The chain uses TRBV10-1 and TRBJ2-7, with D tentatively TRBD2 (5 bases). The germline V gene encodes CDR1 WNHNN and CDR2 SYGVQD (reference sequence). Deletions cut 5 bases from V and 4 bases from J, with 12 bases between. This CDR3 contains 13 residues. CDR3 nucleotide sequence: TGCGCCAGCAGTCCGGGATTTACGTACGAGCAGTACTTC. It yields the protein CASSPGFTYEQYF.

This chain connects TRBV4-1 to TRBJ2-3; tentative D call: TRBD1 (5 bases). The germline V gene encodes CDR1 MGHRA and CDR2 YSYEKL. The CDR3 has 14 amino acids. With 0 bases removed from V and 6 bases from J, the gap between germline ends came to 10 bases. The CDR3 spells CASSQDRAGDTQYF. The DNA of the CDR3 is TGCGCCAGCAGCCAAGACAGGGCTGGCGATACGCAGTATTTT.

The J gene is TRBJ2-1, the V gene TRBV28; no firm D call. Trimming left V 6 bases short and J 0 bases short, with 12 bases between. Germline CDR1 reads MDHEN; CDR2 reads SYDVKM. This CDR3 contains 15 residues. The CDR3 spells CASSYSTRSYNEQFF. The DNA of the CDR3 is TGTGCCAGCAGCTACTCCACCCGCTCCTACAATGAGCAGTTCTTC.

The genes are TRBV28 and TRBJ2-2; TRBD2 agrees at 11 bases. V shed 5 bases and J 7 bases; nucleotides not matched to a gene: 15. CDR1 and CDR2 from the germline V gene are MDHEN and SYDVKM. The CDR3 runs to 18 residues. The CDR3 nucleotides are TGTGCCAGCAGTCCACCTGGATCATCTAGCGGGAGGTTCGGGGAGCTGTTTTTT. This translates into CASSPPGSSSGRFGELFF.

This chain joins TRBV29-1 and TRBJ2-3; TRBD1 matches 9 bases. V shed 7 bases and J 1 base; nucleotides not matched to a gene: 3. Germline V gene data show CDR1 as SQVTM and CDR2 as ANQGSEA. The CDR3 totals 13 residues. CDR3 loop: CSAGDRGTDTQYF. CDR3 nucleotide sequence: TGCAGCGCCGGGGACAGGGGCACAGATACGCAGTATTTT.